The clone carrying this T cell receptor (beta chain) was counted a single time. These data originate in a study of T cell changes during pregnancy in multiple sclerosis. This CDR3 comprises 14 residues. Germline V lookup: CDR1 SEHNR, CDR2 FQNEAQ (reference sequence). The ends were cut back, 3 bases at V and 2 bases at J, with 9 bases in the middle. Sequenced by immunoSEQ multiplex PCR; TCRdb stores in-frame clones only, minus some. The sample contains tens of thousands of clones, 85% to 95% of which appear only once. The TCR comes from a female donor with multiple sclerosis, enrolled in a pregnancy study. The chain combines TRBV7-9 with TRBJ2-3, with D possibly being TRBD2 (6 bases). The source was CD8+ T cells from peripheral blood mononuclear cells, collected in the third trimester of pregnancy. CDR3 DNA: TGTGCCAGCAGCTTTGGGAGGCCCACAGATACGCAGTATTTT. Translating it yields CASSFGRPTDTQYF.